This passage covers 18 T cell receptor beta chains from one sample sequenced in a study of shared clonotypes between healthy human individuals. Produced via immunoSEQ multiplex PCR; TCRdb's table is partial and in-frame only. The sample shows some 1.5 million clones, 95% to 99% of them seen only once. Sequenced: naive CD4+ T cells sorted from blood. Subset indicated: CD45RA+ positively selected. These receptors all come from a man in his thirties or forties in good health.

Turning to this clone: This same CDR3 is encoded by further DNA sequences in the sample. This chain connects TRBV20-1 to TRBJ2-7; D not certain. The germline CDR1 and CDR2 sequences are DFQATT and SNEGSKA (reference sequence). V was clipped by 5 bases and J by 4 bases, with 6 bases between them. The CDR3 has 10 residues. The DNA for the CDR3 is TGCAGTGCTTTATCTTACGAGCAGTACTTC. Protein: CSALSYEQYF.

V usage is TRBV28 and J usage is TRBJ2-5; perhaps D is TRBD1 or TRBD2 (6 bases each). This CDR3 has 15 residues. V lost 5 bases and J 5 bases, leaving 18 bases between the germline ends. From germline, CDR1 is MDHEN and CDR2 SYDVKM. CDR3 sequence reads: CASSTTLGGLETQYF. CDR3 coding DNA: TGTGCCAGCAGTACCACTTTAGGGGGGTTGGAGACCCAGTACTTC.

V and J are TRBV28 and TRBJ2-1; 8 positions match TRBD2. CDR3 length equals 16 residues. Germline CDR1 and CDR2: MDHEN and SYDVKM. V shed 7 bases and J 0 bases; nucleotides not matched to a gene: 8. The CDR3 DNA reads TGTGCCAGCAAAGACGCGGGAGGATCCTCCTACAATGAGCAGTTCTTC. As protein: CASKDAGGSSYNEQFF. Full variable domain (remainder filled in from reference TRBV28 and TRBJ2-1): DVKVTQSSRYLVKRTGEKVFLECVQDMDHENMFWYRQDPGLGLRLIYFSYDVKMKEKGDIPEGYSVSREKKERFSLILESASTNQTSMYLCASKDAGGSSYNEQFFGPGTRLTVL.

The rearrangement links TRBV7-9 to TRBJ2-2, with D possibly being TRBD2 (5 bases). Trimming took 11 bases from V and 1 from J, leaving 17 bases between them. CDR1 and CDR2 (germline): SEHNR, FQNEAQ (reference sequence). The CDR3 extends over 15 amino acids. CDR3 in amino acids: CAPRSPGKNTGELFF. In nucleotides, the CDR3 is TGTGCCCCTAGGTCCCCCGGGAAGAACACCGGGGAGCTGTTTTTT.

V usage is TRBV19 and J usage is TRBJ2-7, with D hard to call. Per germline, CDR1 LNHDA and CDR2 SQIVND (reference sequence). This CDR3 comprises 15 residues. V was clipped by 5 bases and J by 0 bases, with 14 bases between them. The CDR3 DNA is TGTGCCAGTAGTTCCCACAAGAGAAGCTCCTACGAGCAGTACTTC. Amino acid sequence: CASSSHKRSSYEQYF.

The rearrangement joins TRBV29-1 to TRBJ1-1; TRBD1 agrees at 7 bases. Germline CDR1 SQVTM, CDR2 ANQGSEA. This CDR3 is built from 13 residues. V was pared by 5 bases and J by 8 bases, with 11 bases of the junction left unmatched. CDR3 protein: CSVRTRTGEEAFF. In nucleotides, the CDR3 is TGCAGCGTTAGAACCCGGACAGGCGAGGAAGCTTTCTTT.

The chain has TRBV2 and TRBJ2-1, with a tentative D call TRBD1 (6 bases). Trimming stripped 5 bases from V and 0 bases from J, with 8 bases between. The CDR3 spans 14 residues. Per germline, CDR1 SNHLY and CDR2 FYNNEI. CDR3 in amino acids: CASSQGSSYNEQFF. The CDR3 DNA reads TGTGCCAGCAGTCAGGGGAGCTCCTACAATGAGCAGTTCTTC.

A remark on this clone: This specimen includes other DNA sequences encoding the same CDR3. The CDR3 loop reads CASSLAGVSYNEQFF. CDR3 coding DNA: TGCGCCAGCAGCTTAGCGGGAGTATCCTACAATGAGCAGTTCTTC. This chain connects TRBV5-1 to TRBJ2-1; 8 positions match TRBD2. Trimming removed 2 bases from V and 1 base from J; junction bases left unmatched: 2. Germline V CDR1 and CDR2: SGHRS, YFSETQ. This CDR3 comprises 15 residues.

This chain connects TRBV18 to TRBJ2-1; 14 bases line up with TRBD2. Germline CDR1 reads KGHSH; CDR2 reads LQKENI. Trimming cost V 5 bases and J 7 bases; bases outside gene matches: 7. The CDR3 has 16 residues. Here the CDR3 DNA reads TGTGCCAGCTCATCGACTAGCGGGAGGGCTGCGAATGAGCAGTTCTTC. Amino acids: CASSSTSGRAANEQFF.

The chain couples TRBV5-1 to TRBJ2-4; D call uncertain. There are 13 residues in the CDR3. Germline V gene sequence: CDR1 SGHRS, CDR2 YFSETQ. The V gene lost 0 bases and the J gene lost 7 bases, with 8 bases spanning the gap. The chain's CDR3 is CASSLESPNIQYF. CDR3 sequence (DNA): TGCGCCAGCAGCTTGGAAAGTCCGAACATTCAGTACTTC.

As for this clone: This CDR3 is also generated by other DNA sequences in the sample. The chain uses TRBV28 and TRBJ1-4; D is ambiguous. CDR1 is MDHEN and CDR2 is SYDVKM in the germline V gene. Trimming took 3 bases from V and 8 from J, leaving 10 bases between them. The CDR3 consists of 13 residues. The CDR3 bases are TGTGCCAGCAGTTTGGGCACCGGAGAAAAACTGTTTTTT. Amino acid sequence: CASSLGTGEKLFF.

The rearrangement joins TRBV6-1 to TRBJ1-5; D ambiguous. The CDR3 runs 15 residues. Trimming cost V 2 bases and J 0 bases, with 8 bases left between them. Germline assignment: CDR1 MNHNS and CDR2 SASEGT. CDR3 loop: CASSELGGSNQPQHF. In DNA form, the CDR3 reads TGTGCCAGCAGTGAACTCGGCGGTAGCAATCAGCCCCAGCATTTT.

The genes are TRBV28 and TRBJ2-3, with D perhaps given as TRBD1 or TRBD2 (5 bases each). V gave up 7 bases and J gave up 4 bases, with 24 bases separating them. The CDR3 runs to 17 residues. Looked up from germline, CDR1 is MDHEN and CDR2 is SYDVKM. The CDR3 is CASTDPGRRRRADTQYF. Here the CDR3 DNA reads TGTGCCAGCACCGACCCGGGACGACGCCGAAGGGCAGATACGCAGTATTTT. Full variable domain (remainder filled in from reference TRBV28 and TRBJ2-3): DVKVTQSSRYLVKRTGEKVFLECVQDMDHENMFWYRQDPGLGLRLIYFSYDVKMKEKGDIPEGYSVSREKKERFSLILESASTNQTSMYLCASTDPGRRRRADTQYFGPGTRLTVL.

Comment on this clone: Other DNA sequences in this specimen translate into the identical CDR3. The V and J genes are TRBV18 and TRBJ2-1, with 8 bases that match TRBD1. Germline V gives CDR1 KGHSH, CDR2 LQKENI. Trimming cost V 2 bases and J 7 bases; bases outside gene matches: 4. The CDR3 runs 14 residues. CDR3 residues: CASSPRTGNNEQFF. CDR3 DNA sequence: TGTGCCAGCTCACCAAGGACAGGGAATAATGAGCAGTTCTTC.

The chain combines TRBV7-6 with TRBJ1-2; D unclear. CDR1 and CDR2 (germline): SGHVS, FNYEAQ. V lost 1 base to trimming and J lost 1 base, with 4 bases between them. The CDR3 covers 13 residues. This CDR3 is CASSLGHNYGYTF. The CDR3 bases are TGTGCCAGCAGCTTAGGGCATAACTATGGCTACACCTTC.

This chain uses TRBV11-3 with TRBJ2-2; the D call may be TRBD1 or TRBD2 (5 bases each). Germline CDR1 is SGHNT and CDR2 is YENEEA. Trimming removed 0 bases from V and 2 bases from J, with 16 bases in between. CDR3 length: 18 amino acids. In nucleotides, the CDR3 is TGTGCCAGCAGCTTAGATGGCTGGCAGGGACCTAACACCGGGGAGCTGTTTTTT. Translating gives CASSLDGWQGPNTGELFF.

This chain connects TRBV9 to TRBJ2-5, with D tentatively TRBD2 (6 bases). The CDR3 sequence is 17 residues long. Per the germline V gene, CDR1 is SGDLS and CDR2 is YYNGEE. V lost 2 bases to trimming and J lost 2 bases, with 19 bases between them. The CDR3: CASSVDPPGRLQETQYF. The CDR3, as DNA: TGTGCCAGCAGCGTCGACCCCCCAGGGAGGCTTCAAGAGACCCAGTACTTC.

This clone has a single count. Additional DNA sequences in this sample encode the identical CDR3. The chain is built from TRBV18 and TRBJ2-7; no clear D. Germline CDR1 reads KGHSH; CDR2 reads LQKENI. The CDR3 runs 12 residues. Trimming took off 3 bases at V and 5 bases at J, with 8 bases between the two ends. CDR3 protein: CASSPLPDEQYF. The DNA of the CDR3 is TGTGCCAGCTCACCCTTGCCCGACGAGCAGTACTTC.